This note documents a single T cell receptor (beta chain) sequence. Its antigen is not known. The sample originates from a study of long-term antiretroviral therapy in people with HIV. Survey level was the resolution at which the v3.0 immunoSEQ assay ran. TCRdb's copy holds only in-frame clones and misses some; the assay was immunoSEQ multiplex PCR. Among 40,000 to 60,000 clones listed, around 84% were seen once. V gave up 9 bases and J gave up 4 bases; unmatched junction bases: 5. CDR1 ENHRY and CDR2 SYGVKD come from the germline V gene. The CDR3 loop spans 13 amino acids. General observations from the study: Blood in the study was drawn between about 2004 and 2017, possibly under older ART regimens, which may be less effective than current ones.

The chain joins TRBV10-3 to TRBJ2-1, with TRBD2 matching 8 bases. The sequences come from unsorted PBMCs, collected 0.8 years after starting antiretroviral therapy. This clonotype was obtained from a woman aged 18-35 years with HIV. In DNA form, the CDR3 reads TGTGCCATTACTAGCGGAATATACAATGAGCAGTTCTTC. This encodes CAITSGIYNEQFF.